Listed below are T cell receptor beta chains from one sample, sequenced in a study of blood T cells in healthy people across ages. TCRdb reanalysed the 5' RACE reads using MiXCR and keeps one entry per CDR3 protein. The sample contains over 600,000 distinct CDR3 sequences, roughly 56% of which appear only once. The specimen was blood. All receptors come from a middle-aged man in good health. CDR3s include the opening cysteine and the closing phenylalanine or tryptophan. A D gene is named only where the DNA matches it firmly. Not every row has a clone size; where given, it reads once, few, many or a size class.

len | abundance | j_gene | v_gene | d_gene | CDR3aa | CDR3nt
14 | . | TRBJ2-5 | TRBV9 | . | CASSADGGIETQYF | TGTGCCAGCAGCGCCGATGGAGGAATAGAGACCCAGTACTTC
15 | . | TRBJ2-3 | TRBV6-6 | TRBD2 | CASRLAGPQTDTQYF | TGTGCCAGCAGATTAGCGGGACCTCAGACGGATACGCAGTATTTT
17 | . | TRBJ2-4 | TRBV5-6 | . | CASSSSFVDRSKNIQYF | TGTGCCAGCAGCTCCAGCTTCGTGGATAGGAGCAAAAACATTCAGTACTTC
18 | . | TRBJ2-1 | TRBV4-3 | TRBD2 | CASSQDIAGGPGYNEQFF | TGCGCCAGCAGCCAAGATATCGCGGGAGGGCCGGGTTACAATGAGCAGTTCTTC
16 | . | TRBJ2-1 | TRBV5-1 | . | CASSIYEGVKGSEQFF | TGCGCCAGCAGCATTTATGAGGGAGTGAAAGGGAGTGAGCAGTTCTTC
12 | . | TRBJ1-2 | TRBV20-1 | . | CSALGSADGYTF | TGCAGTGCCCTAGGATCGGCAGATGGCTACACCTTC
15 | . | TRBJ2-5 | TRBV7-3 | TRBD1 | CASSLGDRRQETQYF | TGTGCCAGCAGCCTCGGGGACAGGCGGCAAGAGACCCAGTACTTC
14 | . | TRBJ2-7 | TRBV10-3 | . | CAISERGQNGEQYF | TGTGCCATCAGTGAGCGGGGGCAAAATGGCGAGCAGTACTTC
13 | . | TRBJ2-3 | TRBV20-1 | . | CSGQERGTDTQYF | TGCAGTGGGCAGGAAAGGGGCACAGATACGCAGTATTTT
12 | . | TRBJ1-2 | TRBV29-1 | . | CSVGVQGGGYTF | TGCAGCGTTGGAGTACAGGGAGGTGGCTACACCTTC
12 | . | TRBJ1-1 | TRBV29-1 | TRBD1 | CSGGGQSTEAFF | TGCAGCGGGGGGGGACAGTCGACTGAAGCTTTCTTT
15 | few | TRBJ1-1 | TRBV2 | . | CASRYIQVLNTEAFF | TGTGCCAGCAGGTACATACAGGTTCTAAACACTGAAGCTTTCTTT
13 | few | TRBJ1-2 | TRBV29-1 | . | CSVGGGQSYGYTF | TGCAGCGTTGGAGGTGGGCAGTCCTATGGCTACACCTTC
15 | . | TRBJ2-3 | TRBV30 | . | CAWNPGASGRDTQYF | TGTGCCTGGAACCCAGGGGCGAGCGGGCGAGATACGCAGTATTTT
16 | . | TRBJ2-1 | TRBV9 | TRBD2 | CASSGRTSGSLGEQFF | TGTGCCAGCAGCGGGCGGACTAGCGGGAGTCTCGGTGAGCAGTTCTTC
15 | . | TRBJ2-7 | TRBV2 | TRBD2 | CASSESLAGGSEQYF | TGTGCCAGCAGTGAAAGTCTAGCGGGAGGCTCCGAGCAGTACTTC